Below are 13 T cell receptor beta chains sequenced from a single sample in a study of T cell responses to AZD1222 COVID-19 vaccine. Sequencing was performed with immunoSEQ multiplex PCR; in TCRdb, only in-frame clones are kept and a portion is missing. The sample holds roughly 100,000 clones, 90% seen once. Sequenced material: peripheral blood, taken on day 0 of AZD1222 vaccination. These receptors came from an adult in good health.

V gene TRBV18 combines with J gene TRBJ1-1; D gene unclear. This CDR3 has 14 amino acids. CDR1 KGHSH and CDR2 LQKENI come from the germline V gene. V was shortened by 6 bases and J by 1 base, with 12 bases between the two germline ends. The CDR3 protein is CASSLLKENTEAFF. DNA of the CDR3: TGTGCCAGCTCCCTCCTTAAAGAGAACACTGAAGCTTTCTTT.

In this sample, this clone turned up a few times. V usage is TRBV4-2 and J usage is TRBJ2-7; D is possibly TRBD1 or TRBD2 (6 bases each). The CDR3 loop spans 15 amino acids. V lost 3 bases, J lost 1 base, and 13 bases lay in between. CDR1 and CDR2 (germline): LGHNA, YNFKEQ. The CDR3 coding sequence is TGTGCCAGCAGCCACTGGGGGGCGGCGTCCTACGAGCAGTACTTC. As protein: CASSHWGAASYEQYF.

V gene TRBV5-1 combines with J gene TRBJ1-3; weak D call: TRBD1 (5 bases). The V end lost 4 bases, the J end lost 0 bases, and 14 bases lay between the germline ends. Germline assignment: CDR1 SGHRS and CDR2 YFSETQ. The CDR3 has 16 amino acids. The CDR3 DNA sequence: TGCGCCAGCAGCCTAAGGACACCTCGCTCTGGAAACACCATATATTTT. Protein: CASSLRTPRSGNTIYF.

The chain carries TRBV7-3 and TRBJ1-2; D not certain. V lost 2 bases and J 0 bases, leaving 10 bases between the germline ends. CDR3 length: 15 amino acids. Germline V gene data show CDR1 as SGHTA and CDR2 as FQGTGA. CDR3 bases: TGTGCCAGCAGCTTAGGCCCTACAGCTAACTATGGCTACACCTTC. Translated: CASSLGPTANYGYTF. Full variable domain (missing parts from reference TRBV7-3 and TRBJ1-2): GAGVSQTPSNKVTEKGKYVELRCDPISGHTALYWYRQSLGQGPEFLIYFQGTGAADDSGLPNDRFFAVRPEGSVSTLKIQRTERGDSAVYLCASSLGPTANYGYTFGSGTRLTVV.

The chain recombines TRBV5-1 with TRBJ2-1; D may be TRBD1 (6 bases). V was clipped by 4 bases and J by 1 base, with 12 bases between them. The CDR3 runs 15 residues. Germline V CDR1 and CDR2: SGHRS, YFSETQ. The CDR3: CASSEGHLSYNEQFF. The CDR3 DNA sequence: TGCGCCAGCAGCGAGGGACACCTATCCTACAATGAGCAGTTCTTC. Complete variable domain (other parts from reference TRBV5-1 and TRBJ2-1): KAGVTQTPRYLIKTRGQQVTLSCSPISGHRSVSWYQQTPGQGLQFLFEYFSETQRNKGNFPGRFSGRQFSNSRSEMNVSTLELGDSALYLCASSEGHLSYNEQFFGPGTRLTVL.

This sequence joins TRBV5-4 and TRBJ1-5; 7 nucleotides align to TRBD1. The germline V gene encodes CDR1 SGHNT and CDR2 YYREEE (reference sequence). Unmatched junction bases numbered 2, after V lost 3 bases and J lost 5 bases. The CDR3 runs to 13 residues. DNA for the CDR3: TGTGCCAGCAGCTCCGACAGGGATCAGCCCCAGCATTTT. It is translated as CASSSDRDQPQHF.

This chain's CDR3 is CASSLGAGPGEKLFF. CDR3 nucleotides: TGTGCCAGCAGCTTAGGGGCAGGACCGGGTGAAAAACTGTTTTTT. The chain uses TRBV7-8 and TRBJ1-4; D is unclear. V was shortened by 1 base and J by 7 bases, with 13 bases between the two germline ends. The germline V gene has CDR1 SGHVS and CDR2 FQNEAQ. The CDR3 loop spans 15 amino acids.

V usage is TRBV2 and J usage is TRBJ2-7; D is ambiguous. V lost 1 base and J 2 bases, leaving 3 bases between the germline ends. In germline, CDR1 is SNHLY, CDR2 FYNNEI. This CDR3 is 12 amino acids long. This CDR3 reads CASSEGTYEQYF. CDR3 nucleotides: TGTGCCAGCAGTGAAGGGACCTACGAGCAGTACTTC. The variable domain in full, completed from reference TRBV2 and TRBJ2-7, reads EPEVTQTPSHQVTQMGQEVILRCVPISNHLYFYWYRQILGQKVEFLVSFYNNEISEKSEIFDDQFSVERPDGSNFTLKIRSTKLEDSAMYFCASSEGTYEQYFGPGTRLTVT.

This chain links TRBV19 with TRBJ2-3, with TRBD2 as a possible D gene (5 bases). The germline gives CDR1 LNHDA, CDR2 SQIVND (reference sequence). The CDR3 covers 13 residues. The V end was cut by 6 bases, the J end by 4 bases, with 11 bases between. CDR3 sequence reads: CASRVVGADTQYF. In nucleotides, the CDR3 is TGTGCCAGTAGGGTAGTCGGGGCAGATACGCAGTATTTT.

V and J are TRBV9 and TRBJ2-6, with D unclear. V shed 0 bases and J shed 0 bases, with 7 bases lying between them. The CDR3 consists of 16 residues. CDR1 SGDLS and CDR2 YYNGEE come from the germline V gene. For the CDR3, the DNA is TGTGCCAGCAGCGTAGACGGAGACTCTGGGGCCAACGTCCTGACTTTC. Translation gives CASSVDGDSGANVLTF.

The CDR3 sequence is CASSQAGTSGGHNEQFF. CDR3 nucleotide sequence: TGTGCCAGCAGCCAAGCTGGTACTAGCGGGGGTCACAATGAGCAGTTCTTC. This chain uses TRBV4-2 with TRBJ2-1; 11 bases are a match to TRBD2. Per germline, CDR1 LGHNA and CDR2 YNFKEQ. V shed 1 base, J shed 5 bases, and the junction held 7 bases outside the gene matches. The CDR3 totals 17 residues.

The chain joins TRBV6-5 to TRBJ1-1; D gene uncertain. Germline V gene sequence: CDR1 MNHEY, CDR2 SVGAGI. This CDR3 region has 14 residues. V lost 6 bases and J lost 2, with 13 bases in between. Written as DNA, the CDR3 is TGTGCCAGCAGAATTATCGGCGTTAACACTGAAGCTTTCTTT. Translation: CASRIIGVNTEAFF.

The V call is TRBV6-6, the J call TRBJ2-7, with TRBD2 identical over 9 bases. The CDR3 spans 15 residues. Germline CDR1 is MNHNY and CDR2 is SVGAGI (reference sequence). V trimming: 5 bases; J trimming: 1 base; junction bases outside the gene matches: 6. The CDR3 nucleotides read TGTGCCAGCAGTCTGACGCGGGGGGGGTCCTACGAGCAGTACTTC. The encoded protein is CASSLTRGGSYEQYF.